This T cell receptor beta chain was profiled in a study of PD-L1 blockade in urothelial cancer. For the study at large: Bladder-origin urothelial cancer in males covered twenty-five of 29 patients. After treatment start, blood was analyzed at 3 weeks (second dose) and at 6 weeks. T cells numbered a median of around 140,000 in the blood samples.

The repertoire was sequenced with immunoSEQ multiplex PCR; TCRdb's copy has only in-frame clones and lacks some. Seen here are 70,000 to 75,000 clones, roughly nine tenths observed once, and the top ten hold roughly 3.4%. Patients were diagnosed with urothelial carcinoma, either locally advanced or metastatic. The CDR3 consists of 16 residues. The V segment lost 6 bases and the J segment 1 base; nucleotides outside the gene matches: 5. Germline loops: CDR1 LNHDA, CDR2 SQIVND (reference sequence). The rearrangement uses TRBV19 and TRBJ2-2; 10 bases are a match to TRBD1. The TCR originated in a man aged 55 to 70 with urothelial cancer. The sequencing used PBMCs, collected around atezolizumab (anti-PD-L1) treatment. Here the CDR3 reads CASSPGDRGNTGELFF. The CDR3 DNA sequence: TGTGCCAGTAGCCCTGGGGACAGGGGGAACACCGGGGAGCTGTTTTTT.